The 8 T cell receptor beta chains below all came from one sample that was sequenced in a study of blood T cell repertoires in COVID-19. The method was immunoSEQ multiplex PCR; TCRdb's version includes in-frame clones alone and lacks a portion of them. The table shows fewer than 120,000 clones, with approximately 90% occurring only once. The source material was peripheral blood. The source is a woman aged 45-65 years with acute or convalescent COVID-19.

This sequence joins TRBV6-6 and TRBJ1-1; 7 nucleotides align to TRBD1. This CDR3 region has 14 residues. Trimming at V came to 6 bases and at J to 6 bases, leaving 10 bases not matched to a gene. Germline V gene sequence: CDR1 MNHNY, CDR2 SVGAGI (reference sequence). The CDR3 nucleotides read TGTGCCAGCAGGAAGGACAGGAGCAATTCTGAAGCTTTCTTT. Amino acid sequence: CASRKDRSNSEAFF.

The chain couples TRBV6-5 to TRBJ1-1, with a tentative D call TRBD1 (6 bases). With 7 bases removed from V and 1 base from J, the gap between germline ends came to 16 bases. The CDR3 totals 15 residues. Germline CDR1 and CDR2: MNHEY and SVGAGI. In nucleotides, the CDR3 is TGTGCCAGCAACTATGCCCCGACAGGGAACACTGAAGCTTTCTTT. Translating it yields CASNYAPTGNTEAFF.

The chain's CDR3 is CASSLGRGMNTEAFF. CDR3 nucleotides: TGTGCCAGCAGCTTAGGACGGGGGATGAACACTGAAGCTTTCTTT. The chain carries TRBV7-9 and TRBJ1-1, with TRBD1 as a possible D gene (5 bases). This CDR3 contains 15 residues. In germline, CDR1 is SEHNR, CDR2 FQNEAQ (reference sequence). The V end was cut by 1 base, the J end by 0 bases, with 9 bases between.

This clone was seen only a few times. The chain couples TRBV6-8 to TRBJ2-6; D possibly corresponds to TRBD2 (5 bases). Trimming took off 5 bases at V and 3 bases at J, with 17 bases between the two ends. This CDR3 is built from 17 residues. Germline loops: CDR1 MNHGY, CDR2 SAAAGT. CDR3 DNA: TGTGCCAGCAGTCTCTCGATTCTCGAGGGTGGGGCCAACGTCCTGACTTTC. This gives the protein CASSLSILEGGANVLTF.

The DNA of the CDR3 is TGCGCCAGCAGCTTGGGACAGTTTAGCACAGATACGCAGTATTTT. This codes for CASSLGQFSTDTQYF. The chain joins TRBV5-1 to TRBJ2-3; perhaps TRBD1 as D (5 bases). The germline V gene has CDR1 SGHRS and CDR2 YFSETQ. This CDR3 is 15 amino acids long. Trimming took off 0 bases at V and 0 bases at J, with 8 bases between the two ends. Looking up the rest from reference TRBV5-1 and TRBJ2-3 gives the full variable domain: KAGVTQTPRYLIKTRGQQVTLSCSPISGHRSVSWYQQTPGQGLQFLFEYFSETQRNKGNFPGRFSGRQFSNSRSEMNVSTLELGDSALYLCASSLGQFSTDTQYFGPGTRLTVL.

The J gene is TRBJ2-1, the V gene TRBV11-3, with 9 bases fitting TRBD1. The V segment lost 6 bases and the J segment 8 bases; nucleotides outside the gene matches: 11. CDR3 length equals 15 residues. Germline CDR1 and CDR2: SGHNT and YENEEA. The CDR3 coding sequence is TGTGCCAGCAGTCGACAGGGGGGGAGACACTATGAGCAGTTCTTC. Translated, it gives CASSRQGGRHYEQFF.

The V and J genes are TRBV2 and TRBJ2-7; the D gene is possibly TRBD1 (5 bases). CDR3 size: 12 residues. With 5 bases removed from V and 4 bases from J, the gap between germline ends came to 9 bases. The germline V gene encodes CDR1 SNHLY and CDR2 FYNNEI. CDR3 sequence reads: CASSWTNYEQYF. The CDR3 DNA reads TGTGCCAGCAGTTGGACAAATTACGAGCAGTACTTC. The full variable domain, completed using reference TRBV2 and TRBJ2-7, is EPEVTQTPSHQVTQMGQEVILRCVPISNHLYFYWYRQILGQKVEFLVSFYNNEISEKSEIFDDQFSVERPDGSNFTLKIRSTKLEDSAMYFCASSWTNYEQYFGPGTRLTVT.

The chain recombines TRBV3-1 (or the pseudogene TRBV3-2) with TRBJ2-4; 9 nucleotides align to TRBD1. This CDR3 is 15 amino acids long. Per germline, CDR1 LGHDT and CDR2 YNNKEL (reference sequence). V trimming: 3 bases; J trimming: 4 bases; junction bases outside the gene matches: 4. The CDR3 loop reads CASSHSDRGKNIQYF. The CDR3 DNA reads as TGTGCCAGCAGCCATTCGGACAGGGGTAAAAACATTCAGTACTTC.